This T cell receptor beta chain was identified during a study of blood T cells in healthy people across ages (dated by TCRdb to between 2015 and 2016). The study in broad terms: In model experiments, template switching captured roughly one uniquely barcoded TCR beta cDNA molecule for every two T cells. For two donors (one aged 18 to 30 and one aged 80 or older), the study analyzed two additional independent replicas of 1 million unique cDNA reads from the same blood draw. The donors were divided into four age groups: young (average about 16 years), middle-aged (about 39), aged (approximately 62) and long-lived (more than 75). To avoid experimental bias, donors of different ages were spread randomly across the sequencing lanes. To track age-related changes in TCR beta repertoire diversity, the study relied on deep sequencing normalized with unique cDNA molecular identifiers. The investigation overall reported the following: Observed TCR beta diversity correlated strongly with the percentage of naive T cells measured by flow cytometry. Compared with the aged group, the long-lived group had more naive CD4+ T cells, fewer expanded clones and increased TCR diversity, a pattern suggesting age selection. Estimates of total diversity from one million sequenced T cells were regarded as lower bounds and underestimates. Conclusive comparison of naive and antigen-experienced compartments was prevented by the profiling of bulk unsorted PBMCs. Because donor CMV infection status was unknown, age-related changes in expanded clonotypes were potentially confounded. Observed TCR beta diversity per million T cells fell roughly linearly with age, and a significant reduction was already apparent by age around 44.

Taken from the germline V gene, the CDR1 and CDR2 loops are KGHSH and LQKENI. Ends trimmed: V by 5 bases, J by 4 bases; bases unmatched to a gene: 8. The CDR3 numbers 16 residues from cysteine through phenylalanine. CDR3 DNA only is kept here, 48 bases in frame from base 1. The count of this clonotype is one. Its antigen has not been determined. Base qualities are not at hand, and no much larger clone is one base apart. Receptors were amplified or captured by 5' RACE. Data came from an Illumina HiSeq 2500. The second PCR ran for about 6 to 12 cycles and used a J-beta primer mix along with a sample-barcoded 5' primer. Each TCR beta cDNA molecule received a unique molecular identifier from a template-switch 5' adaptor carrying 12 random nucleotides. At least 3 million CDR3-containing paired-end reads were obtained from each sample. First-strand cDNA was synthesized from all RNA with the Mint cDNA synthesis kit, primed by a TRBC-specific oligonucleotide. Following uracil-DNA glycosylase treatment, a first 18-cycle PCR with universal primers M1SS and BC2_uni_R was performed on all cDNA. The study's own analysis went as follows. For normalization, 1 million high-quality reads, each with a distinct molecular identifier, were randomly selected from each sample. Instead of being binned into consensus sequences, reads with shared molecular identifiers were discarded. MiTCR, set to a Q25 quality threshold and the strictest error-elimination algorithm, was used for CDR3 identification, clonotype clustering and error correction. Lower-bound total TCR beta diversity was estimated with a nonparametric unseen species model using Euler transformation. The public reads were reanalyzed by TCRdb: fastp trimming at Q25, MiXCR alignment, in-frame beta chains only. Each record represents a unique CDR3 protein, reported with the most common genes and DNA among its rows. The V and J calls reflect TCRdb's pipeline rather than the authors' work. In this sample the table shows just over 800,000 distinct CDR3 sequences, about 62% of which occur a single time. Approximately 30% of the sample is taken by the ten largest.

Donors were approximately 42 systemically healthy Caucasian individuals from Russia aged roughly 6 to 90 years. Ten milliliters of peripheral blood were drawn from each donor into EDTA-treated Vacutainer tubes. Ficoll-Paque density-gradient centrifugation was used to isolate PBMCs, with at least 6.5 million obtained per sample. Trizol reagent was used to extract total RNA from the PBMCs, yielding at least 6 micrograms per sample. The percentages of naive CD45RAhigh/CD27high T cells were determined by flow cytometry on a PBMC aliquot from every donor. The sequence is built from TRBV18 and TRBJ2-7; the junction holds 13 bases that match TRBD2. Sequenced material: blood. This clonotype originated in a man aged 25-45 years in good health. The CDR3: CASSTGLAGITYEQYF. DNA sequence: TGTGCCAGCTCAACGGGACTAGCGGGGATTACGTACGAGCAGTACTTC. Beyond the CDR3, the reference TRBV18 and TRBJ2-7 genes provide the residues; the full variable domain reads: NAGVMQNPRHLVRRRGQEARLRCSPMKGHSHVYWYRQLPEEGLKFMVYLQKENIIDESGMPKERFSAEFPKEGPSILRIQQVVRGDSAAYFCASSTGLAGITYEQYFGPGTRLTVT.